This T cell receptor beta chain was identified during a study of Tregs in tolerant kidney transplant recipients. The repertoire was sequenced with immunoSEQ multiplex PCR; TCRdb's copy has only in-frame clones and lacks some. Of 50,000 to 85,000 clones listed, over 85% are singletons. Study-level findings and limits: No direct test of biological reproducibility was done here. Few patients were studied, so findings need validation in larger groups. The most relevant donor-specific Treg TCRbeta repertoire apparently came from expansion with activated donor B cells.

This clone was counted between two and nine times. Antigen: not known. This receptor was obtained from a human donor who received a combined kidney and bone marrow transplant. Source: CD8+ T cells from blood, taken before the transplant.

CDR3 DNA: TGTGCCAGCAGCCAAGGGACAGTCGGAAACACCATATATTTT. Amino acids: CASSQGTVGNTIYF. The chain is built from TRBV13 and TRBJ1-3, with 7 positions matching TRBD1. Germline V gene data show CDR1 as PRHDT and CDR2 as FYEKMQ (reference sequence). The CDR3 contains 14 residues. The ends lost 5 bases at V and 4 bases at J; junction bases unmatched: 5.